The 2 T cell receptor beta chains presented below share a single source sample, sequenced in a study of blood T cell repertoires in COVID-19. Only in-frame clones appear in the TCRdb table, and some are missing; sequencing was by immunoSEQ multiplex PCR. The data contain around 250,000 clones, roughly 89% of them singletons. The sample was peripheral blood. Receptors were obtained from a woman aged 40-49 years who had recovered from COVID-19.

The rearrangement links TRBV12-3 or TRBV12-4 to TRBJ2-7; no reliable D call. This CDR3 is 13 amino acids long. Trimming removed 5 bases at V and 5 bases at J, with 13 bases between. The CDR3 DNA sequence: TGTGCCAGCAGTCTGAGCCCCCCGGACGAGCAGTACTTC. It codes for CASSLSPPDEQYF.

V is TRBV11-2 and J is TRBJ2-5; D remains unclear. Trimming took off 5 bases at V and 4 bases at J, with 8 bases between the two ends. Germline CDR1 SGHAT, CDR2 FQNNGV. This CDR3 has 12 amino acids. CDR3 in DNA: TGTGCCAGCAGCCGATACGGAGAGACCCAGTACTTC. Its translation is CASSRYGETQYF.